The next 30 T cell receptor beta chains were all read from a single sample in a study of T-cell memory formation after mild COVID-19. TCRdb redid the calling of the 5' RACE reads with MiXCR, one entry per CDR3 protein. The sample lists 450,000 or so distinct CDR3 sequences; around 27% were seen once. Sequenced input: PBMCs or a T cell subset sorted from them (not recorded which). Receptors were obtained from an adult woman who had mild COVID-19 (a few samples of this study predate the infection). Cell type and time point are not known.

The chain uses TRBV2 and TRBJ2-7; the match to TRBD2 covers 10 bases. Trimming removed 6 bases from V and 1 base from J; junction bases left unmatched: 6. Germline CDR1 reads SNHLY; CDR2 reads FYNNEI. The CDR3 sequence is 15 residues long. The CDR3 sequence: CASRIGLADSYEQYF. CDR3 nucleotide sequence: TGTGCCAGCAGGATAGGACTAGCGGATTCCTACGAGCAGTACTTC.

This clonotype is a singleton in its sample. V gene TRBV3-1 combines with J gene TRBJ2-1; 7 bases agree with TRBD1. Germline lookup yields CDR1 LGHDT and CDR2 YNNKEL (reference sequence). Unmatched junction bases numbered 7, after V lost 2 bases and J lost 3 bases. The CDR3 consists of 16 residues. The CDR3 nucleotides read TGTGCCAGCAGCCAATTCCAGGGGGTCTTCTACAATGAGCAGTTCTTC. Protein product: CASSQFQGVFYNEQFF.

CDR3 bases: TGTGCCAGTAGTCCCCGGACATCGGACACTGAAGCTTTCTTT. Translated: CASSPRTSDTEAFF. The chain links TRBV19 to TRBJ1-1; possibly TRBD1 for D (5 bases). Germline CDR1 reads LNHDA; CDR2 reads SQIVND (reference sequence). Deletions cut 5 bases from V and 3 bases from J, with 13 bases between. This CDR3 has 14 amino acids.

CDR3 nucleotide sequence: TGTGCCAGCAGCTTAGGACAGCGAGCCGCAGATACGCAGTATTTT. Translation: CASSLGQRAADTQYF. The rearrangement uses TRBV13 and TRBJ2-3; D unresolved. In germline, CDR1 is PRHDT, CDR2 FYEKMQ (reference sequence). Trimming shortened V by 0 bases and J by 4 bases, and 11 bases separated the two germline ends. CDR3 size: 15 residues. Full variable domain (outside the CDR3, taken from reference TRBV13 and TRBJ2-3): AAGVIQSPRHLIKEKRETATLKCYPIPRHDTVYWYQQGPGQDPQFLISFYEKMQSDKGSIPDRFSAQQFSDYHSELNMSSLELGDSALYFCASSLGQRAADTQYFGPGTRLTVL.

This chain uses TRBV25-1 with TRBJ2-3, with 10 bases lining up with TRBD1. This CDR3 comprises 17 residues. With 3 bases clipped from V and 2 bases from J, the junction kept 8 bases outside the gene matches. The germline gives CDR1 MGHDK, CDR2 SYGVNS. The CDR3 DNA sequence: TGTGCCAGCAGTGAGGATAGGGGACAGGGGTCCACAGATACGCAGTATTTT. Amino acids: CASSEDRGQGSTDTQYF.

This clonotype was found a few times. The rearrangement links TRBV19 to TRBJ1-5; the D gene is possibly TRBD1 (5 bases). V lost 5 bases and J 4 bases, leaving 9 bases between the germline ends. The germline V gene encodes CDR1 LNHDA and CDR2 SQIVND (reference sequence). The CDR3 sequence is 13 residues long. The CDR3 sequence is CASSDHRNQPQHF. For the CDR3, the DNA is TGTGCCAGTAGTGACCACAGGAATCAGCCCCAGCATTTT.

The chain links TRBV4-1 to TRBJ1-4; D remains ambiguous. The V end was cut by 4 bases, the J end by 4 bases, with 16 bases between. Per germline, CDR1 MGHRA and CDR2 YSYEKL. This CDR3 has 16 amino acids. This CDR3 reads CASSPHAISFNEKLFF. The DNA for the CDR3 is TGCGCCAGCAGCCCCCATGCTATAAGCTTTAATGAAAAACTGTTTTTT.

The chain has TRBV12-3 or TRBV12-4 and TRBJ2-5; TRBD2 is a possible D gene (7 bases). The V end was cut by 8 bases, the J end by 4 bases, with 17 bases between. CDR3 length: 14 residues. The CDR3, as DNA: TGTGCCAGCCAACGTCGGGGGGCCGGAGAGACCCAGTACTTC. Its protein product is CASQRRGAGETQYF.

This clonotype was counted a few times. CDR3 region: CATSAQEFTGRYF. CDR3 coding DNA: TGTGCCACCAGTGCGCAGGAGTTTACCGGGCGGTATTTT. The chain employs TRBV24-1 and TRBJ2-3; unclear D gene. The CDR3 runs to 13 residues. The V end lost 5 bases, the J end lost 14 bases, and 19 bases lay between the germline ends. Germline V CDR1 and CDR2: KGHDR, SFDVKD.

The CDR3 sequence is CATRRTPGSDEQYF. The CDR3 DNA follows: TGTGCCACCAGACGGACCCCTGGGTCTGACGAGCAGTACTTC. V is TRBV15 and J is TRBJ2-7; D is ambiguous. Germline V gene lookup returns CDR1 LNHNV and CDR2 YYDKDF (reference sequence). Deletions cut 6 bases from V and 5 bases from J, with 17 bases between. The CDR3 contains 14 residues. Filled out from reference TRBV15 and TRBJ2-7, the complete variable domain reads DAMVIQNPRYQVTQFGKPVTLSCSQTLNHNVMYWYQQKSSQAPKLLFHYYDKDFNNEADTPDNFQSRRPNTSFCFLDIRSPGLGDTAMYLCATRRTPGSDEQYFGPGTRLTVT.

J is TRBJ2-7 and V is TRBV7-9; possible D gene TRBD1, 6 bases. CDR1 and CDR2 from the germline V gene are SEHNR and FQNEAQ (reference sequence). The CDR3 spans 14 residues. The V and J ends lost 4 bases and 2 bases respectively, with 12 bases between them. CDR3 in DNA: TGTGCCAGCAGCTCCCCGGACAGTGCCTACGAGCAGTACTTC. Translating it yields CASSSPDSAYEQYF.

V and J are TRBV24-1 and TRBJ2-2; D gene unclear. Germline V gives CDR1 KGHDR, CDR2 SFDVKD. The CDR3 is made up of 14 amino acids. V lost 2 bases and J lost 1, with 4 bases in between. CDR3: CATSDYQNTGELFF. CDR3 bases: TGTGCCACCAGTGATTATCAGAACACCGGGGAGCTGTTTTTT.

The sample holds a few counts of this clonotype. The J gene is TRBJ2-5, the V gene TRBV12-3 or TRBV12-4, with D possibly TRBD2 on 6 matching bases. The CDR3 extends over 14 amino acids. V lost 3 bases to trimming and J lost 0 bases, with 8 bases between them. CDR3 coding DNA: TGTGCCAGCAGTTTGGGACTCAACCAAGAGACCCAGTACTTC. It yields the protein CASSLGLNQETQYF.

The chain links TRBV6-6 to TRBJ1-1; D is uncertain. The CDR3 is 16 residues long. Per the germline V gene, CDR1 is MNHNY and CDR2 is SVGAGI (reference sequence). Trimming shortened V by 4 bases and J by 0 bases, and 15 bases separated the two germline ends. The DNA for the CDR3 is TGTGCCAGCAGTTCGACGGCCGGAAATGTGAACACTGAAGCTTTCTTT. This gives the protein CASSSTAGNVNTEAFF.

The chain carries TRBV7-9 and TRBJ2-3; D is unclear. The CDR3 runs to 14 residues. The ends were cut back, 1 base at V and 2 bases at J, with 7 bases in the middle. The germline CDR1 and CDR2 sequences are SEHNR and FQNEAQ (reference sequence). The CDR3: CASSLDSNTDTQYF. Here the CDR3 DNA reads TGTGCCAGCAGCTTAGACAGTAACACAGATACGCAGTATTTT. Filled out from reference TRBV7-9 and TRBJ2-3, the complete variable domain reads DTGVSQNPRHKITKRGQNVTFRCDPISEHNRLYWYRQTLGQGPEFLTYFQNEAQLEKSRLLSDRFSAERPKGSFSTLEIQRTEQGDSAMYLCASSLDSNTDTQYFGPGTRLTVL.

The V and J genes are TRBV12-3 or TRBV12-4 and TRBJ2-3; the D gene is possibly TRBD1 (6 bases). The CDR3 spans 16 residues. Between the trimmed V and J ends, which lost 1 base and 3 bases, there was a span of 14 bases. The CDR3 here is CASSLGPYRGTDTQYF. CDR3 bases: TGTGCCAGCAGTTTAGGACCCTATAGGGGGACAGATACGCAGTATTTT.

V usage is TRBV5-4 and J usage is TRBJ1-2; D uncertain. This CDR3 spans 15 amino acids. From germline, CDR1 is SGHNT and CDR2 YYREEE (reference sequence). Trimming pared 4 bases from V and 5 bases from J, leaving 18 bases between. As DNA, the CDR3 is TGTGCCAGCAGCGGTACCGGACCAACTACTTATGGCTACACCTTC. Protein sequence: CASSGTGPTTYGYTF.

This clonotype was seen a few times. The chain combines TRBV7-9 with TRBJ2-4; 8 bases line up with TRBD2. Germline values: CDR1 SEHNR, CDR2 FQNEAQ (reference sequence). V gave up 1 base and J gave up 8 bases; unmatched junction bases: 13. This CDR3 has 17 amino acids. CDR3 region: CASSLDVGGDGMYIQYF. Here the CDR3 DNA reads TGTGCCAGCAGCTTAGACGTCGGGGGGGATGGGATGTACATTCAGTACTTC.

The V gene is TRBV28, the J gene TRBJ2-7; TRBD1 aligns across 12 bases. The V and J ends lost 6 bases and 5 bases, in that order; junction bases with no gene match: 8. Germline V gives CDR1 MDHEN, CDR2 SYDVKM. The CDR3 covers 15 residues. In DNA form, the CDR3 reads TGTGCCAGCAGACCCTCCGGGACAGGGGGCAACGAGCAGTACTTC. Encoded protein: CASRPSGTGGNEQYF.

This clonotype was found a few times. V and J are TRBV12-3 or TRBV12-4 and TRBJ2-1; 10 bases map to TRBD2. Losses at the gene ends were 5 bases for V and 2 bases for J; bases not matched to a gene: 3. The CDR3 loop spans 15 amino acids. The CDR3 reads CASSESGRAYNEQFF. The CDR3 DNA reads as TGTGCCAGCAGTGAAAGCGGGAGGGCCTACAATGAGCAGTTCTTC.

The chain carries TRBV3-1 and TRBJ2-7; TRBD1 matches 9 bases. After removal of 4 bases from V and 0 bases from J, the junction contained 7 bases not matched to a gene. Germline-derived CDR1 and CDR2 are LGHDT and YNNKEL (reference sequence). This CDR3 contains 16 residues. The CDR3, as DNA: TGTGCCAGCAGCCCTCCGACAGGGGGGAGCTCCTACGAGCAGTACTTC. It specifies CASSPPTGGSSYEQYF.

A few counts support this clonotype. The V gene is TRBV29-1, the J gene TRBJ1-1; no reliable D call. Between the trimmed V and J ends, which lost 5 bases and 0 bases, there was a span of 16 bases. CDR1 SQVTM and CDR2 ANQGSEA come from the germline V gene. The CDR3 sequence is 15 residues long. In nucleotides, the CDR3 is TGCAGCGTTTCTGGCTATGGGGTGATGAACACTGAAGCTTTCTTT. Residues: CSVSGYGVMNTEAFF.

The V call is TRBV12-3 or TRBV12-4, the J call TRBJ1-4, with D maybe TRBD1 (6 bases). Trimming pared 3 bases from V and 8 bases from J, leaving 16 bases between. There are 15 residues in the CDR3. The CDR3 DNA reads TGTGCCAGCAGTTTGGGCGCAGGGGCGCGGGAAAAACTGTTTTTT. Translated, it gives CASSLGAGAREKLFF.

In its sample, this clonotype was seen a few times. The J gene is TRBJ2-1, the V gene TRBV7-9; D is unclear. V lost 3 bases to trimming and J lost 5 bases, with 14 bases between them. CDR3 length equals 15 residues. Germline V gives CDR1 SEHNR, CDR2 FQNEAQ (reference sequence). The CDR3 bases are TGTGCCAGCAGCTTTGGATCCCCTAAGCACAATGAGCAGTTCTTC. Translated: CASSFGSPKHNEQFF.

The chain carries TRBV7-9 and TRBJ1-1; D is ambiguous. Germline lookup yields CDR1 SEHNR and CDR2 FQNEAQ (reference sequence). Trimming shortened V by 5 bases and J by 0 bases, and 10 bases separated the two germline ends. This CDR3 has 14 residues. The CDR3 loop is CASSPKTLNTEAFF. For the CDR3, the DNA is TGTGCCAGCAGCCCCAAGACTCTGAACACTGAAGCTTTCTTT.

V and J are TRBV19 and TRBJ2-7; D remains ambiguous. Per the germline V gene, CDR1 is LNHDA and CDR2 is SQIVND (reference sequence). CDR3 length: 11 amino acids. Deletions cut 4 bases from V and 5 bases from J, with 6 bases between. The CDR3 sequence is CASSTVDEQYF. In DNA, the CDR3 is TGTGCCAGTAGTACCGTTGACGAGCAGTACTTC.

The rearrangement links TRBV6-1 to TRBJ1-3, with D possibly being TRBD1 (6 bases). Trimming left V 11 bases short and J 3 bases short, with 14 bases between. This CDR3 has 13 amino acids. Germline V CDR1 and CDR2: MNHNS, SASEGT. The CDR3 is CAGHQDSGNTIYF. DNA for the CDR3: TGTGCCGGGCACCAGGACAGTGGAAACACCATATATTTT.

V and J are TRBV3-1 and TRBJ1-4; D remains ambiguous. V was shortened by 0 bases and J by 15 bases, with 14 bases between the two germline ends. Per the germline V gene, CDR1 is LGHDT and CDR2 is YNNKEL (reference sequence). The CDR3 spans 13 residues. CDR3 nucleotides: TGTGCCAGCAGCCAAGATGTGGGGAGGGCATTGTTTTTT. Translated, it gives CASSQDVGRALFF.

The chain links TRBV7-9 to TRBJ1-2, with 8 positions matching TRBD1. V dropped 5 bases and J dropped 2; count of bases not matched to a gene: 16. The germline V gene encodes CDR1 SEHNR and CDR2 FQNEAQ (reference sequence). The CDR3 is made up of 18 amino acids. The CDR3 spells CASSDPRTGKTRNYGYTF. The CDR3 DNA is TGTGCCAGCAGCGATCCAAGGACAGGGAAAACACGGAACTATGGCTACACCTTC.

This clonotype was seen a handful of times. The chain combines TRBV23-1 with TRBJ1-1, with 8 bases matching TRBD1. TRBV23-1 is sorted into the ORF group, with uncertain function. V gave up 3 bases and J gave up 1 base; unmatched junction bases: 4. The CDR3 has 15 residues. CDR3 in amino acids: CASSQGDRWNTEAFF. DNA of the CDR3: TGCGCCAGCAGTCAGGGGGACAGGTGGAACACTGAAGCTTTCTTT.